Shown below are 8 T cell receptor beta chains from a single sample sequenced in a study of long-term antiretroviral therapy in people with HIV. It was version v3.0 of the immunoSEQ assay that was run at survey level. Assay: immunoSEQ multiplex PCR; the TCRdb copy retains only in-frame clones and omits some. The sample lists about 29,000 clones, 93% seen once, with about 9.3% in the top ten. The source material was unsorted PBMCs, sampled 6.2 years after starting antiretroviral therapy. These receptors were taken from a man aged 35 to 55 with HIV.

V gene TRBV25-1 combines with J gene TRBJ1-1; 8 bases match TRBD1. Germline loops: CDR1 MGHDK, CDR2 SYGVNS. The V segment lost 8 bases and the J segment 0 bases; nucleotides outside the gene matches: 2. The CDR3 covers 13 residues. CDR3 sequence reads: CASGTGLNTEAFF. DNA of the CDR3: TGTGCCAGCGGGACAGGTTTGAACACTGAAGCTTTCTTT.

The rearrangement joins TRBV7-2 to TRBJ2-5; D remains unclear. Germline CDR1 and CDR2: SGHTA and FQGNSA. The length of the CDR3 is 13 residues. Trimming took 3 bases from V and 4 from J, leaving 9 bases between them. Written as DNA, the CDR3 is TGTGCCAGCAGCTTCCGTTGGGGAGAGACCCAGTACTTC. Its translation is CASSFRWGETQYF.

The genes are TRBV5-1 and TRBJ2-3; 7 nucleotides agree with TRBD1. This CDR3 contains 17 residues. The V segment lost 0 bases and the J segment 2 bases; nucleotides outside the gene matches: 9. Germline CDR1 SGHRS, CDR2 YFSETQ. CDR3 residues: CASSLVPHRGPTDTQYF. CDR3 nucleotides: TGCGCCAGCAGCTTGGTCCCTCACAGGGGCCCCACAGATACGCAGTATTTT.

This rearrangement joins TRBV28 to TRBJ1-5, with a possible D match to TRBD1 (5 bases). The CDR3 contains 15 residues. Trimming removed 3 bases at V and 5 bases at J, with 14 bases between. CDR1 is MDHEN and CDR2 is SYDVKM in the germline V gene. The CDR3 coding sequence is TGTGCCAGCAGTTTTTCCGGGGGAATGGATCAGCCCCAGCATTTT. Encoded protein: CASSFSGGMDQPQHF.

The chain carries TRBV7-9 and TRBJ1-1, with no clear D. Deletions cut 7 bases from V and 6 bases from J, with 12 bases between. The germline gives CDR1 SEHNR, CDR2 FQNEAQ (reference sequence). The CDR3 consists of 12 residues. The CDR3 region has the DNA TGTGCCAGCAACGACTTTGGGTCTGAAGCTTTCTTT. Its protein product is CASNDFGSEAFF.

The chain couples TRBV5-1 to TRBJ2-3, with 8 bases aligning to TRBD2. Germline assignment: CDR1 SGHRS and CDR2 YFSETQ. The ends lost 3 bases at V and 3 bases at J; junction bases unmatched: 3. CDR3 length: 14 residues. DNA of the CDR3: TGCGCCAGCAGCTATAGCGGGGTGACAGATACGCAGTATTTT. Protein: CASSYSGVTDTQYF.

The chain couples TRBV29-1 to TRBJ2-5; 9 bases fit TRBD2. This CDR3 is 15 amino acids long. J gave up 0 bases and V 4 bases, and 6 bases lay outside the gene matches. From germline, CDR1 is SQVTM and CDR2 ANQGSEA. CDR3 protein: CSVVDSGSNQETQYF. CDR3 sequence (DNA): TGCAGCGTTGTCGATAGCGGGAGCAACCAAGAGACCCAGTACTTC.

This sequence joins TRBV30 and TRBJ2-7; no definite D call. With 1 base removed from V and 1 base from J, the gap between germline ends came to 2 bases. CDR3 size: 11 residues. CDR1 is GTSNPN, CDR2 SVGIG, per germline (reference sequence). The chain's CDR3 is CAWSESYEQYF. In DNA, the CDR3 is TGTGCCTGGAGTGAGTCCTACGAGCAGTACTTC.